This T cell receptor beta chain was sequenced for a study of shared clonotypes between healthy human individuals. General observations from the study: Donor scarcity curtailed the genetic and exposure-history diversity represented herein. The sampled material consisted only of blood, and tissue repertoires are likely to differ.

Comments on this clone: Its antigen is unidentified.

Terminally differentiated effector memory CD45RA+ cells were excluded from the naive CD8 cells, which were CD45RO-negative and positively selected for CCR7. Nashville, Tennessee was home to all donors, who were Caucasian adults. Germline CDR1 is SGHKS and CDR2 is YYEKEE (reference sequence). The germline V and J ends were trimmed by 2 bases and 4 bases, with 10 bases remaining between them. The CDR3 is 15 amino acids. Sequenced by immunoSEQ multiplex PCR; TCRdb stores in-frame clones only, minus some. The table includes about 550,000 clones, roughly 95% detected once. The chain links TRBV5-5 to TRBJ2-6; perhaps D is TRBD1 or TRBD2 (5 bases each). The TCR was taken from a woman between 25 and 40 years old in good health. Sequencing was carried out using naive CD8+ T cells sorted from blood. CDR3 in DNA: TGTGCCAGCAGCTTCGGCAGGGACGGGGCCAACGTCCTGACTTTC. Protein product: CASSFGRDGANVLTF. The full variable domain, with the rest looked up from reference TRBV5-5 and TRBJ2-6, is DAGVTQSPTHLIKTRGQQVTLRCSPISGHKSVSWYQQVLGQGPQFIFQYYEKEERGRGNFPDRFSARQFPNYSSELNVNALLLGDSALYLCASSFGRDGANVLTFGAGSRLTVL.